Listed below are T cell receptor beta chains from one sample, sequenced in a study of cytomegalovirus exposure and HLA in healthy donors. Method: immunoSEQ multiplex PCR; TCRdb's copy keeps in-frame clones and lacks some. The table has some 170,000 clones, less than 90% seen once. Specimen: PBMCs. The receptors stem from a man in his fifties in good health and CMV-seropositive. Both conserved end residues are part of each CDR3.

v_call cdr3_length cdr3_aa
TRBV27 17 CASSPRRLAGAFYEQYF
TRBV7-6 12 CASSGREAEAFF
TRBV28 16 CASSLFQVGRKAEAFF
TRBV6-6 15 CASSYQRTSQETQYF
TRBV5-1 16 CASSNGQGAPGNTIYF
TRBV27 17 CASKWSPRGVDYNEQFF
TRBV19 15 CASSIRDMDKNIQYF
TRBV10-3 19 CAISPLSPRTGPPGNTIYF
TRBV7-2 16 CASSWGQLGSGTEAFF
TRBV18 17 CASSPEGVRGRTGELFF
TRBV7-9 15 CASSLSLQSTDTQYF
TRBV27 16 CASSLSGLASSYEQYF
TRBV16 18 CASSQSAASGRVYNEQFF
TRBV7-3 16 CASSLQLALNTGELFF
TRBV19 13 CASSELAEETQYF
TRBV6-1 18 CASSGGGPYLSSTDTQYF
TRBV7-8 13 CASSLSSPETQYF
TRBV28 13 CASSLGRSYEQYF
TRBV27 15 CASSLSGRFGDEQYF
TRBV10-1 13 CASSPQGSYGYTF
TRBV5-5 16 CASSLEDGFLEEKLFF
TRBV6-1 13 CASRGTDLYEQYF
TRBV7-8 15 CASSPFPSSYNEQFF
TRBV5-6 16 CASSRGLAGAIDTQYF
TRBV7-7 13 CASSPLDRGEQFF
TRBV5-4 15 CASSLAMGGNTEAFF
TRBV4-1 14 CASSQEPPGEEQYF
TRBV5-4 14 CASSAGTGSIGYTF
TRBV11-2 16 CASSSAPRQGTGEQYF
TRBV28 15 CASSRTSGNFNEQFF
TRBV30 15 CAWSVMGQGDSPLHF
TRBV28 17 CASSKPGTGLRNTEAFF
TRBV10-3 13 CAIKQGSGNTIYF
TRBV6-1 14 CASSEGTLNTEAFF
TRBV6-1 13 CASSEVDYGEQFF
TRBV11-1 13 CASSNSYGQPQHF
TRBV28 14 CASSFGRGHQPQHF
TRBV4-1 13 CASSQTLAYEQYF
TRBV30 15 CAWSSQAGPTYEQYF
TRBV11-2 14 CASSLTGLGLSAFF
TRBV6-1 12 CATRQNQTPLHF
TRBV5-4 17 CASSKGRLGTSGNTIYF
TRBV12-5 15 CASGPGLAVHNEQFF
TRBV19 13 CASSMSRYSEQYF
TRBV28 18 CASNIFGRIDRLNTEAFF
TRBV30 15 CAWRGEGLNTGELFF
TRBV28 12 CASSWTAAEAFF
TRBV30 13 CAWSRGGEETQYF
TRBV6-5 12 CASSRKGDMEYF
TRBV6-1 17 CASSVWTSGMNSYEQYF
TRBV19 14 CASSTWDYYNEQFF
TRBV27 12 CASSLSGYGYTF
TRBV6-1 13 CASSMTANTEAFF
TRBV19 15 CASSNDVRGTDTQYF
TRBV19 16 CASSAAGAVSGNTIYF
TRBV19 13 CASSINAAYEQYF
TRBV4-1 12 CASSINREKLFF
TRBV5-6 14 CASSRTGSSYEQYF
TRBV4-1 17 CASSQDFKLADLYEQYF
TRBV5-1 16 CASSVTSGTSWDTQYF